This TCR beta chain was sequenced in a study of shared clonotypes between healthy human individuals. Study-wide points: The rarefaction results pointed to incomplete sorted-subset sequencing despite large depth. Only a few donors were included, so the genetic and exposure-history diversity represented was limited.

Several immunoSEQ plates received, in even portions, the genomic DNA of each subset. Produced via immunoSEQ multiplex PCR; TCRdb's table is partial and in-frame only. Of about 1 million clones in the sample, around 74% were seen once. Concerning this clone: Antigen unknown.

Germline CDR1 MNHNY, CDR2 SVGAGI (reference sequence). V was pared by 2 bases and J by 0 bases, with 10 bases between. CDR3 size: 16 residues. The study drew all its donors from Caucasian adults living in Nashville, Tennessee. The specimen was memory CD4+ T cells sorted from blood. Sample subset: CD45RA-negative fraction. This TCR derives from a man younger than 35 in good health. This chain joins TRBV6-6 and TRBJ2-2; D gene ambiguous. CDR3 loop: CASSYPIGSNTGELFF. The CDR3 DNA reads as TGTGCCAGCAGTTACCCCATCGGTTCGAACACCGGGGAGCTGTTTTTT.